One sample yielded the 16 T cell receptor beta chains listed below, sequenced in a study of blood T cell repertoires in COVID-19. Repertoires were generated with immunoSEQ multiplex PCR, while TCRdb's copy carries only in-frame clones and drops some. The table includes 400,000 to 450,000 clones, around 86% detected once. Sequenced material: peripheral blood. The receptor source for this set is a woman in her 30s with active or convalescent COVID-19.

This clone appeared a single time. The chain carries TRBV5-5 and TRBJ1-2, with 8 bases aligning to TRBD1. Germline CDR1 and CDR2: SGHKS and YYEKEE (reference sequence). The CDR3 has 15 amino acids. The V gene end was trimmed by 5 bases and the J gene end by 4 bases; junction bases not matched to a gene: 10. CDR3 in DNA: TGTGCCAGCAGAAAAGAGACCGGGACAGGCTATGGCTACACCTTC. Amino acid sequence: CASRKETGTGYGYTF. Using reference TRBV5-5 and TRBJ1-2 for the parts outside the CDR3, the full variable domain is DAGVTQSPTHLIKTRGQQVTLRCSPISGHKSVSWYQQVLGQGPQFIFQYYEKEERGRGNFPDRFSARQFPNYSSELNVNALLLGDSALYLCASRKETGTGYGYTFGSGTRLTVV.

The genes are TRBV2 and TRBJ1-2; D not certain. Trimming cost V 8 bases and J 5 bases, with 12 bases left between them. Germline V lookup: CDR1 SNHLY, CDR2 FYNNEI. This CDR3 has 12 residues. Written as DNA, the CDR3 is TGTGCCAGCGGAGAGAGAGTTTATGGCTACACCTTC. Translation gives CASGERVYGYTF.

The rearrangement links TRBV21-1 to TRBJ1-2; the listed D gene, TRBD1, was not tested against the DNA. TRBV21-1 is labeled a pseudogene. CDR3 length equals 13 residues. The CDR3: CASSRTGSAGYTF. The CDR3 DNA reads TGTGCCAGCAGCAGAACAGGGTCGGCTGGCTACACCTTC.

J is TRBJ1-1 and V is TRBV5-4; tentatively, D is TRBD1 (5 bases). The CDR3 spans 15 residues. Germline V gives CDR1 SGHNT, CDR2 YYREEE (reference sequence). The V end was cut by 5 bases, the J end by 4 bases, with 18 bases between. CDR3 nucleotide sequence: TGTGCCAGCAGACGCGGAGCGGGGGTAGGCACTGAAGCTTTCTTT. It yields the protein CASRRGAGVGTEAFF.

This clone showed up just a few times. V and J are TRBV2 and TRBJ2-2; a weak D match, TRBD2 (6 bases). The CDR3 consists of 14 residues. CDR1 SNHLY and CDR2 FYNNEI come from the germline V gene. Trimming removed 6 bases from V and 1 base from J, with 9 bases in between. DNA of the CDR3: TGTGCCAGCAGGGGAGGATTGAACACCGGGGAGCTGTTTTTT. Translating gives CASRGGLNTGELFF.

The V and J genes are TRBV5-5 and TRBJ1-2, with TRBD1 as a possible D gene (5 bases). V shed 5 bases and J shed 7 bases, with 21 bases lying between them. This CDR3 contains 15 residues. Germline CDR1 SGHKS, CDR2 YYEKEE (reference sequence). CDR3 DNA sequence: TGTGCCAGCAGGCCATCGGACTCTCCGGGGGGTGGCTACACCTTC. Its translation is CASRPSDSPGGGYTF.

The chain carries TRBV3-1 (or the pseudogene TRBV3-2) and TRBJ1-6; D possibly corresponds to TRBD1 (5 bases). The CDR3 contains 12 residues. The V end lost 5 bases, the J end lost 8 bases, and 7 bases lay between the germline ends. Germline assignment: CDR1 LGHDT and CDR2 YNNKEL (reference sequence). The CDR3 sequence: CASSSGDSPLHF. In nucleotides, the CDR3 is TGTGCCAGCAGCTCGGGGGATTCACCCCTCCACTTT.

This clone was counted once. The chain uses TRBV30 and TRBJ2-1; 10 bases map to TRBD2. Germline values: CDR1 GTSNPN, CDR2 SVGIG (reference sequence). CDR3 length equals 15 residues. The J segment lost 3 bases and the V segment lost 0 bases, leaving 2 bases of the junction unmatched. The CDR3 region has the DNA TGTGCCTGGAGTGTACTAGCGGGACACTACAATGAGCAGTTCTTC. Encoded protein: CAWSVLAGHYNEQFF.

The rearrangement links TRBV5-1 to TRBJ1-1; weak D call: TRBD1 (5 bases). CDR1 and CDR2 (germline): SGHRS, YFSETQ. V was pared by 2 bases and J by 1 base, with 12 bases between. The CDR3 sequence is 15 residues long. Here the CDR3 reads CASSFGGTTNTEAFF. The DNA for the CDR3 is TGCGCCAGCAGCTTTGGCGGGACGACGAACACTGAAGCTTTCTTT.

The V call is TRBV7-9, the J call TRBJ1-5, with D perhaps TRBD1 (6 bases). The CDR3 length is 16 residues. Germline V lookup: CDR1 SEHNR, CDR2 FQNEAQ (reference sequence). V was pared by 2 bases and J by 2 bases, with 13 bases between. CDR3 sequence: CASSLSEGVGNQPQHF. Here the CDR3 DNA reads TGTGCCAGCAGCTTAAGTGAGGGGGTCGGCAATCAGCCCCAGCATTTT.

J is TRBJ1-2 and V is TRBV29-1; perhaps TRBD1 as D (6 bases). Trimming took off 6 bases at V and 4 bases at J, with 12 bases between the two ends. Germline CDR1 SQVTM, CDR2 ANQGSEA. This CDR3 is built from 12 residues. CDR3 coding DNA: TGCAGCGTACACGACAGGAGCTATGGCTACACCTTC. Its translation is CSVHDRSYGYTF.

The chain joins TRBV7-9 to TRBJ2-1; TRBD2 matches 10 bases. CDR3 length: 15 amino acids. Trimming at V came to 3 bases and at J to 5 bases, leaving 4 bases not matched to a gene. The germline V gene has CDR1 SEHNR and CDR2 FQNEAQ (reference sequence). The CDR3 DNA reads TGTGCCAGCAGCTTTGGGACTAGCGTCGACAATGAGCAGTTCTTC. It yields the protein CASSFGTSVDNEQFF.

Remarks on this clone: Since a much larger clone is just one base distant, this may be a read error. In DNA, the CDR3 is TGTGCCAGCAGCATGGACAGTAACTATGGCTACACCTTC. Translation: CASSMDSNYGYTF. This sequence joins TRBV6-5 and TRBJ1-2; D might be TRBD1 (6 bases). The CDR3 is 13 amino acids. Deletions cut 6 bases from V and 1 base from J, with 9 bases between. CDR1 is MNHEY, CDR2 SVGAGI, per germline.

Turning to this clone: Other nucleotide sequences in the sample specify the same CDR3. The chain has TRBV6-6 and TRBJ2-1, with D possibly matching TRBD2 (5 bases). Germline CDR1 and CDR2: MNHNY and SVGAGI (reference sequence). There are 14 residues in the CDR3. Trimming took 0 bases from V and 4 from J, leaving 7 bases between them. CDR3 region: CASSYSRVYNEQFF. In DNA form, the CDR3 reads TGTGCCAGCAGTTACTCGCGGGTTTACAATGAGCAGTTCTTC.

The chain recombines TRBV6-5 with TRBJ2-1; the match to TRBD1 covers 9 bases. The CDR3 has 16 amino acids. Germline values: CDR1 MNHEY, CDR2 SVGAGI. Trimming at V came to 0 bases and at J to 5 bases, leaving 5 bases not matched to a gene. The DNA of the CDR3 is TGTGCCAGCAGTTACTCGACGGGACAGGGTCACAATGAGCAGTTCTTC. This sequence encodes CASSYSTGQGHNEQFF.

V and J are TRBV6-4 and TRBJ2-2; no definite D call. Trimming took off 9 bases at V and 6 bases at J, with 11 bases between the two ends. Germline CDR1 and CDR2: MRHNA and SNTAGT. CDR3 length: 12 amino acids. CDR3 sequence reads: CARLLPPGELFF. The CDR3 coding sequence is TGTGCCAGACTCCTCCCCCCCGGGGAGCTGTTTTTT.